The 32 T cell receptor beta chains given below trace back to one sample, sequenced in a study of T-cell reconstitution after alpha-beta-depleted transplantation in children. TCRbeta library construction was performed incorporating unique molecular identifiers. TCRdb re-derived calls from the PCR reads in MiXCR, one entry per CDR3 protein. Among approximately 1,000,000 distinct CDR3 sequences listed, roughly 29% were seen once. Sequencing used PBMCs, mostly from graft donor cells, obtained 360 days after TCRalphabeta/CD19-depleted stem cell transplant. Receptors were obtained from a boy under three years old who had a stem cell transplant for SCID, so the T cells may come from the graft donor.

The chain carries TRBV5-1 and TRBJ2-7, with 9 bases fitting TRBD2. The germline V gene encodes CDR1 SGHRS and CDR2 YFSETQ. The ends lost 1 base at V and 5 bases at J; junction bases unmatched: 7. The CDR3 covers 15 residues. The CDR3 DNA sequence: TGCGCCAGCAGCTTGCGCCTAGCGGGAAGAAACGAGCAGTACTTC. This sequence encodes CASSLRLAGRNEQYF.

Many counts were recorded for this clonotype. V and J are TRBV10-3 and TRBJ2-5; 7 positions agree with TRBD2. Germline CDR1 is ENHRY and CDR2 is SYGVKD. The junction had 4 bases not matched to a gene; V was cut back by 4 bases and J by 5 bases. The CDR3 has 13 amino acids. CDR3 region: CAISGEGAETQYF. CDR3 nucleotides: TGTGCCATCAGTGGGGAGGGCGCGGAGACCCAGTACTTC.

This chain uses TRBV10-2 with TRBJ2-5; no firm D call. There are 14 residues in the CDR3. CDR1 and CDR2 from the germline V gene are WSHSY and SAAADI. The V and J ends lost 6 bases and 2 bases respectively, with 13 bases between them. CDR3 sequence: CASRTDRVQETQYF. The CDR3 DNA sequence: TGCGCCAGCAGGACCGACCGAGTTCAAGAGACCCAGTACTTC.

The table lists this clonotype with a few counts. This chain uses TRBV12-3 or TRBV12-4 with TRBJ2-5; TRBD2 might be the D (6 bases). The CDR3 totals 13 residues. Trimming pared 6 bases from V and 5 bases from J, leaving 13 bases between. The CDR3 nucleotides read TGTGCCAGCAGCCAGCCGGGGAGGGAGACCCAGTACTTC. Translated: CASSQPGRETQYF.

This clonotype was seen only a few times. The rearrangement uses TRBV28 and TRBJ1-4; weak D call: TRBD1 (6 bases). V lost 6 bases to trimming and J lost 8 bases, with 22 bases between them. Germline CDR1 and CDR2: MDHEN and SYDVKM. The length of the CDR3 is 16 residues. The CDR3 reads CASSHRIGGLGEKLFF. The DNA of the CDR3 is TGTGCCAGCAGCCATAGGATCGGGGGGCTGGGGGAAAAACTGTTTTTT.

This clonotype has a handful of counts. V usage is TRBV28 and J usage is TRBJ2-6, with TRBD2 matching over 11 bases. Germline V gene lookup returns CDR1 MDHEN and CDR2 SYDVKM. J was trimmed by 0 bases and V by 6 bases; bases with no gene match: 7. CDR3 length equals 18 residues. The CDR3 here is CASSRGLAGSSGANVLTF. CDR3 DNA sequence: TGTGCCAGCAGCCGAGGACTAGCGGGTAGCTCTGGGGCCAACGTCCTGACTTTC. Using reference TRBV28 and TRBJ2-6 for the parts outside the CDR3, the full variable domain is DVKVTQSSRYLVKRTGEKVFLECVQDMDHENMFWYRQDPGLGLRLIYFSYDVKMKEKGDIPEGYSVSREKKERFSLILESASTNQTSMYLCASSRGLAGSSGANVLTFGAGSRLTVL.

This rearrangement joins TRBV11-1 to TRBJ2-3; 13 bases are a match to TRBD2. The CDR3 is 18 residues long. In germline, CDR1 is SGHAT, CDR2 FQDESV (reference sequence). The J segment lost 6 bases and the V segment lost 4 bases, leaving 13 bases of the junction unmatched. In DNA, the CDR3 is TGTGCCAGCAGCTCAGCCTCCGGGACTAGCGGGGTAGGGGATACGCAGTATTTT. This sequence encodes CASSSASGTSGVGDTQYF.

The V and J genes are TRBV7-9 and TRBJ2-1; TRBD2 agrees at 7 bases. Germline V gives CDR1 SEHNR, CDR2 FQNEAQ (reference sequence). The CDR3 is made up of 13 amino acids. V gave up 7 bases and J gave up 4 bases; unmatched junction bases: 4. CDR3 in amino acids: CASTDSGYNEQFF. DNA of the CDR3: TGTGCCAGCACCGATAGCGGGTACAATGAGCAGTTCTTC. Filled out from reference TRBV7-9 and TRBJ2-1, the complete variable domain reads DTGVSQNPRHKITKRGQNVTFRCDPISEHNRLYWYRQTLGQGPEFLTYFQNEAQLEKSRLLSDRFSAERPKGSFSTLEIQRTEQGDSAMYLCASTDSGYNEQFFGPGTRLTVL.

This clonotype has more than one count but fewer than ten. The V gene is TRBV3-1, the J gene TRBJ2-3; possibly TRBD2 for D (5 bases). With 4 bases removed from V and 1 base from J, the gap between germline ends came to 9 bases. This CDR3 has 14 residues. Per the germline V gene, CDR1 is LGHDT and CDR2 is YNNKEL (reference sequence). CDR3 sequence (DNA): TGTGCCAGCAGCCGCCGGGGTGGCACAGATACGCAGTATTTT. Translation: CASSRRGGTDTQYF.

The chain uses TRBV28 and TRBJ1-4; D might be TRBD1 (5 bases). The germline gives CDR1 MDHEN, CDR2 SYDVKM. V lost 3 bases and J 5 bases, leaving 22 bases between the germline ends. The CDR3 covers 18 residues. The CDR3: CASSFDRGGDRGNEKLFF. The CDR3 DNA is TGTGCCAGCAGTTTCGACCGGGGCGGGGACCGAGGGAATGAAAAACTGTTTTTT.

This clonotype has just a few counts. CDR3 in amino acids: CASSFSRGQPQHF. The DNA of the CDR3 is TGTGCCAGCAGCTTTAGTAGGGGTCAGCCCCAGCATTTT. V gene TRBV7-6 combines with J gene TRBJ1-5, with D possibly being TRBD1 (5 bases). The length of the CDR3 is 13 residues. Germline CDR1 and CDR2: SGHVS and FNYEAQ. The V gene lost 3 bases and the J gene lost 6 bases, with 9 bases spanning the gap.

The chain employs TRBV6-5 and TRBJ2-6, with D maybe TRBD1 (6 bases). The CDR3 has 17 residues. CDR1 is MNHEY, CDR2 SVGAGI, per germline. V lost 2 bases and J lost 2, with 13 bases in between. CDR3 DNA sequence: TGTGCCAGCAGTTACGCAGGGGACCCCGCTGGGGCCAACGTCCTGACTTTC. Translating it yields CASSYAGDPAGANVLTF.

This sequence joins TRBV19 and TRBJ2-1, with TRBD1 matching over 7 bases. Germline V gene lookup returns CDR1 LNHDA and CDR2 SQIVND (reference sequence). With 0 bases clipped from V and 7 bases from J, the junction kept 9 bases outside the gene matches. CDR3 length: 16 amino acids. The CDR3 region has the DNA TGTGCCAGTAGTATAGATCACGAGACAGGGTATAATGAGCAGTTCTTC. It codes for CASSIDHETGYNEQFF.

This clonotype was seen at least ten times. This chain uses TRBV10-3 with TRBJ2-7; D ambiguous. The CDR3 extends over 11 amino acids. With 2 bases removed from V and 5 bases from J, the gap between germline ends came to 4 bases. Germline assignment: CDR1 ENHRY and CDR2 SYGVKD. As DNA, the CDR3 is TGTGCCATCAGTGAGCTCCACGAGCAGTACTTC. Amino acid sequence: CAISELHEQYF.

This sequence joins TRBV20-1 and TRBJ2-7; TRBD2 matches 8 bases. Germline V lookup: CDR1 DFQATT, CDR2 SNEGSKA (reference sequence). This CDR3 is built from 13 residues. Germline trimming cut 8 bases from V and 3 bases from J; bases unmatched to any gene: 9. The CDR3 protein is CSTPGTSDYEQYF. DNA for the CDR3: TGCAGTACCCCCGGGACTAGTGACTACGAGCAGTACTTC.

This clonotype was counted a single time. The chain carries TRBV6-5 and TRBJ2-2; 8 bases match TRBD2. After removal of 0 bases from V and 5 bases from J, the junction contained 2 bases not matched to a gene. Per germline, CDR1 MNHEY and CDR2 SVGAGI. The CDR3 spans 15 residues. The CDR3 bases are TGTGCCAGCAGTTACTCGGGACTAGATACCGGGGAGCTGTTTTTT. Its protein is CASSYSGLDTGELFF.

Written as DNA, the CDR3 is TGCGCCAGCAGCCAAGGGGCTAGCGCATCCTACAATGAGCAGTTCTTC. Its protein product is CASSQGASASYNEQFF. The rearrangement uses TRBV4-1 and TRBJ2-1, with D possibly matching TRBD2 (6 bases). With 1 base removed from V and 1 base from J, the gap between germline ends came to 11 bases. Per germline, CDR1 MGHRA and CDR2 YSYEKL. The CDR3 spans 16 residues.

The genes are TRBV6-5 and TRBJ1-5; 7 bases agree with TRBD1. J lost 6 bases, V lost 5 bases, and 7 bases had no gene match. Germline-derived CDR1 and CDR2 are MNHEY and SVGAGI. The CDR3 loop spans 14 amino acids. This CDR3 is CASSPDRAFQPQHF. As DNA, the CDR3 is TGTGCCAGCAGTCCCGACAGGGCCTTTCAGCCCCAGCATTTT.

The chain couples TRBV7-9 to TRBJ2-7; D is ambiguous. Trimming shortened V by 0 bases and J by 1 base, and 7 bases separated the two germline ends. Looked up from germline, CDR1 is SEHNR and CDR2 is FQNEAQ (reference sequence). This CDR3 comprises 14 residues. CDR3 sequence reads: CASSLAAASYEQYF. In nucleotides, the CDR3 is TGTGCCAGCAGCTTAGCGGCAGCTTCCTACGAGCAGTACTTC.

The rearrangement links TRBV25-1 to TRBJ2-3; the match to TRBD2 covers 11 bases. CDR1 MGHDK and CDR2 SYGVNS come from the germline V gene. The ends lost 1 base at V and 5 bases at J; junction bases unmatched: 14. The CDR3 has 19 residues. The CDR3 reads CASSEWVLLASGGKDTQYF. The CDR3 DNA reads TGTGCCAGCAGTGAATGGGTACTCTTAGCTAGCGGGGGGAAAGATACGCAGTATTTT.

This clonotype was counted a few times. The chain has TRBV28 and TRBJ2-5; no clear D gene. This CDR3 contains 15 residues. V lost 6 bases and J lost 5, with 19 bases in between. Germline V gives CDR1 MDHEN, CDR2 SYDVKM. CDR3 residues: CASRVERSGYETQYF. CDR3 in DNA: TGTGCCAGCAGGGTGGAGAGGTCTGGGTACGAGACCCAGTACTTC.

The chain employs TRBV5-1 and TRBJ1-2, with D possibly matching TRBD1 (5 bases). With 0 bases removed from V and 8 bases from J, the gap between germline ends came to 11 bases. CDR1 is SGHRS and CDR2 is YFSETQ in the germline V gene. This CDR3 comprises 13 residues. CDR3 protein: CASSLETRDGYTF. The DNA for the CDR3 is TGCGCCAGCAGCTTGGAGACCAGGGACGGCTACACCTTC.

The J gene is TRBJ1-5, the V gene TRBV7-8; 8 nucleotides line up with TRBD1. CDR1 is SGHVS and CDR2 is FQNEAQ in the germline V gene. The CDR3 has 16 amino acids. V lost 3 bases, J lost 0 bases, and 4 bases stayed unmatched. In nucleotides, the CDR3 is TGTGCCAGCAGCTTCCAAGGGACAGGTAGCAATCAGCCCCAGCATTTT. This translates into CASSFQGTGSNQPQHF.

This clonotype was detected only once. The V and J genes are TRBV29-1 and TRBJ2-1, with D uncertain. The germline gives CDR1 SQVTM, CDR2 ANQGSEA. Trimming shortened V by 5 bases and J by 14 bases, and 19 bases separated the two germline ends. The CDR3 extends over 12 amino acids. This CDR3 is CSVTDWPRRKFF. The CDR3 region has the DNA TGCAGCGTTACCGACTGGCCACGGCGAAAGTTCTTC.

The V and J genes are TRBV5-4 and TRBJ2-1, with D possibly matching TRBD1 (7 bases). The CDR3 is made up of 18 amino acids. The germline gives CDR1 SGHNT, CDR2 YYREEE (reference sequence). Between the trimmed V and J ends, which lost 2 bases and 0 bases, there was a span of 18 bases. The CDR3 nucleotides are TGTGCCAGCAGCTTAGTCGCGGGGAAGGGGGCCTCCTACAATGAGCAGTTCTTC. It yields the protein CASSLVAGKGASYNEQFF. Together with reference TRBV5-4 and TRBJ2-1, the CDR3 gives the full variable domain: ETGVTQSPTHLIKTRGQQVTLRCSSQSGHNTVSWYQQALGQGPQFIFQYYREEENGRGNFPPRFSGLQFPNYSSELNVNALELDDSALYLCASSLVAGKGASYNEQFFGPGTRLTVL.

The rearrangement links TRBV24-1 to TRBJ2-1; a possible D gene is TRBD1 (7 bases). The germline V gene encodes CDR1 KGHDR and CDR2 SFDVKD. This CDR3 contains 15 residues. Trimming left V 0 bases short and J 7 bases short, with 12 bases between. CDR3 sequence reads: CATSDLDREVNEQFF. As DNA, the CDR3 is TGTGCCACCAGTGATTTGGACAGGGAGGTTAATGAGCAGTTCTTC.

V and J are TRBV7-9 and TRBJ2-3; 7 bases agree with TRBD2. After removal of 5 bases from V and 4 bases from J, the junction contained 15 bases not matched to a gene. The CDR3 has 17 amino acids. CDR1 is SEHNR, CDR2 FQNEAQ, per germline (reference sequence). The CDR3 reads CASSPRAGHSPADTQYF. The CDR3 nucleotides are TGTGCCAGCAGCCCCCGAGCGGGGCACTCCCCCGCAGATACGCAGTATTTT.

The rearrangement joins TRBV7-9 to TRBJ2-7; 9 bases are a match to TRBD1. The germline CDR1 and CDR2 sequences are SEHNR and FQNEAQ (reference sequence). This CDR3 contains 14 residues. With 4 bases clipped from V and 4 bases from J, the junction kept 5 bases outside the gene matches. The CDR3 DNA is TGTGCCAGCAGCTCCACAGGGACAGGGTACGAGCAGTACTTC. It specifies CASSSTGTGYEQYF. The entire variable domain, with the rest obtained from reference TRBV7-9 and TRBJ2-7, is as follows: DTGVSQNPRHKITKRGQNVTFRCDPISEHNRLYWYRQTLGQGPEFLTYFQNEAQLEKSRLLSDRFSAERPKGSFSTLEIQRTEQGDSAMYLCASSSTGTGYEQYFGPGTRLTVT.

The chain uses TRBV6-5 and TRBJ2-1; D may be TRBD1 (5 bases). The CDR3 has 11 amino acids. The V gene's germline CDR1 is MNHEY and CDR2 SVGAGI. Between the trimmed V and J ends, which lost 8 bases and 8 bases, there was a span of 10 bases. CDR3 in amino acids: CASRRADEQFF. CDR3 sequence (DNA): TGTGCCAGCCGCAGGGCGGATGAGCAGTTCTTC.

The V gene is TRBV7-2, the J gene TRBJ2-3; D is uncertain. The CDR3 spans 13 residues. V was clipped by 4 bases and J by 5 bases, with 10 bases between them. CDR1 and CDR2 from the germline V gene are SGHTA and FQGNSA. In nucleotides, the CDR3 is TGTGCCAGCAGCTCCCTCTACGGAGATACGCAGTATTTT. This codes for CASSSLYGDTQYF.

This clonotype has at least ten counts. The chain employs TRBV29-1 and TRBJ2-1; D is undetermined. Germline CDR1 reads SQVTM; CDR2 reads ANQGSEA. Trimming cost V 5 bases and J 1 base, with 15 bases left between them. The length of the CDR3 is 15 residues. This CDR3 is CSVRPRAPSYNEQFF. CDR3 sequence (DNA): TGCAGCGTTAGACCCCGGGCCCCGTCCTACAATGAGCAGTTCTTC.

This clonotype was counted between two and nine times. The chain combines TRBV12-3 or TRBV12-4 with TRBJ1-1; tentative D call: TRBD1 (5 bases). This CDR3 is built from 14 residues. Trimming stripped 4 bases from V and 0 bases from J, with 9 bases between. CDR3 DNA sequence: TGTGCCAGCAGTTCCGGGGCGTTGAACACTGAAGCTTTCTTT. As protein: CASSSGALNTEAFF.